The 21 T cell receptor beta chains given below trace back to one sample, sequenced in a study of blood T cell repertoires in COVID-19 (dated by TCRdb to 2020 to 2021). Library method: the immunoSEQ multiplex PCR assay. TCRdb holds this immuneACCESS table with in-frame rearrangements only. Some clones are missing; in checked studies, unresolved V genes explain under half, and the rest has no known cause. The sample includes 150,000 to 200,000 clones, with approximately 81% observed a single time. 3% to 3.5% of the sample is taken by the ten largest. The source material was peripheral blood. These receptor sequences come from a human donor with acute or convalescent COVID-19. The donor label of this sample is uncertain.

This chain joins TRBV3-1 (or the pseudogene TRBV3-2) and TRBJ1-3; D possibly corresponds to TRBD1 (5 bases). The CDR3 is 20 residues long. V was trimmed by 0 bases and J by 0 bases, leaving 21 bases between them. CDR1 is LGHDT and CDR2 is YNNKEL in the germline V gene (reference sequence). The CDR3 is CASSQDPTRQSVFSGNTIYF. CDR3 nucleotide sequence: TGTGCCAGCAGCCAAGATCCCACCCGACAGAGTGTTTTCTCTGGAAACACCATATATTTT.

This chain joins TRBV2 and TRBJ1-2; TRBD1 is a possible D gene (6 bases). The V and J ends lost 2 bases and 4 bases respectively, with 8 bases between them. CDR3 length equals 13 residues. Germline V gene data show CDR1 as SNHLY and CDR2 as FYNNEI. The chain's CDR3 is CASSERQVYGYTF. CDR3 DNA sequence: TGTGCCAGCAGTGAACGACAGGTCTATGGCTACACCTTC.

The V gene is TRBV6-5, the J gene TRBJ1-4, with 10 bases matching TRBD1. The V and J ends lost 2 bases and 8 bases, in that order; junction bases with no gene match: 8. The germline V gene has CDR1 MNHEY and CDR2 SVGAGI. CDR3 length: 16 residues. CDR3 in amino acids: CASSYQRTGGGEKLFF. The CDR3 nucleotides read TGTGCCAGCAGTTACCAGAGGACAGGGGGTGGAGAAAAACTGTTTTTT.

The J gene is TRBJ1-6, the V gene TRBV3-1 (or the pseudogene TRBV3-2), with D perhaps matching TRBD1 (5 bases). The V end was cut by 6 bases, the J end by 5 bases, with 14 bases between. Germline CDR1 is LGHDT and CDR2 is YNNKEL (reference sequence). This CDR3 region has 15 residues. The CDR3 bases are TGTGCCAGCAGACGACAGTTTAACAATAATTCACCCCTCCACTTT. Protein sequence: CASRRQFNNNSPLHF.

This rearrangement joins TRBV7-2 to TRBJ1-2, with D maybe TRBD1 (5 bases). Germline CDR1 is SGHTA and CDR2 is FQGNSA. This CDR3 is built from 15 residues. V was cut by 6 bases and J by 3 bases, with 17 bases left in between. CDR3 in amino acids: CASSSRSGDHYGYTF. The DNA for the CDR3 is TGTGCCAGCAGTTCCCGCTCGGGGGACCACTATGGCTACACCTTC.

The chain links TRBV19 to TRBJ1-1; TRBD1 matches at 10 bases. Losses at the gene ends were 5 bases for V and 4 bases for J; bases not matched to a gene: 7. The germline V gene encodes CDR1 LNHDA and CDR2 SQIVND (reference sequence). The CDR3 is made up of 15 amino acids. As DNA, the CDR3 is TGTGCCAGTAGTCTCCCGACAGGGGGCAGCACTGAAGCTTTCTTT. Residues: CASSLPTGGSTEAFF.

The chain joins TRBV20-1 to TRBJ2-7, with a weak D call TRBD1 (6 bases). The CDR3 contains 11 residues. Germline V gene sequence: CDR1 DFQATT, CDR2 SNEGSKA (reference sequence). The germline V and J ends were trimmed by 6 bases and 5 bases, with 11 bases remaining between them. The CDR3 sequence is CSANRADEQYF. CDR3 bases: TGCAGTGCCAACAGGGCCGACGAGCAGTACTTC.

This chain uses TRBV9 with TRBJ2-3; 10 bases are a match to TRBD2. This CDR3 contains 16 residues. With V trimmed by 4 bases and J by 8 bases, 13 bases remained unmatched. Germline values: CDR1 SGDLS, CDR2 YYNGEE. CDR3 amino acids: CASSQVPSGGEATQYF. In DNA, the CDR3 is TGTGCCAGCAGCCAAGTACCCAGCGGGGGGGAAGCTACGCAGTATTTT.

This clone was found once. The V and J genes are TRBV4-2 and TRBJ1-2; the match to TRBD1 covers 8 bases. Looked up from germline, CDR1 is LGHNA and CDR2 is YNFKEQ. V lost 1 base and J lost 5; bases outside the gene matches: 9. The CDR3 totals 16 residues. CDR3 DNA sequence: TGTGCCAGCAGCCAAGGACTGGGACAGGCCCTTTATGGCTACACCTTC. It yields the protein CASSQGLGQALYGYTF.

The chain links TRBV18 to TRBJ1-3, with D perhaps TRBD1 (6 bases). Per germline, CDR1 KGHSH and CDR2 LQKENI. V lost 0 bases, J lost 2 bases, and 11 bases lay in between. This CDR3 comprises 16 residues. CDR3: CASSPPNTGTGNTIYF. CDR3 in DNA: TGTGCCAGCTCACCACCGAATACAGGGACTGGAAACACCATATATTTT.

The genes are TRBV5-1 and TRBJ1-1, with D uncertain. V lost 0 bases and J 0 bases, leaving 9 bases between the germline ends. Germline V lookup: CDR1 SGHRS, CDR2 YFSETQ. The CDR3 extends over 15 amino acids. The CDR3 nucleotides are TGCGCCAGCAGCTTGGAAGCACTCATGAACACTGAAGCTTTCTTT. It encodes CASSLEALMNTEAFF.

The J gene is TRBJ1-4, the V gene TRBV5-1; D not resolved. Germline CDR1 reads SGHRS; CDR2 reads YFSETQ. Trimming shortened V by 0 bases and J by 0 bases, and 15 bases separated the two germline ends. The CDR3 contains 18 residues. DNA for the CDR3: TGCGCCAGCAGCTTGGGAATACAGATCACTTCAACTAATGAAAAACTGTTTTTT. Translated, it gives CASSLGIQITSTNEKLFF.

Written as DNA, the CDR3 is TGCGCCAGCAGCCCCGGGGACAGGGCCTACGAGCAGTACTTC. Translation gives CASSPGDRAYEQYF. The rearrangement joins TRBV5-1 to TRBJ2-7, with 9 nucleotides matching TRBD1. The CDR3 extends over 14 amino acids. Germline V gene sequence: CDR1 SGHRS, CDR2 YFSETQ. Trimming cost V 4 bases and J 2 bases; bases outside gene matches: 4.

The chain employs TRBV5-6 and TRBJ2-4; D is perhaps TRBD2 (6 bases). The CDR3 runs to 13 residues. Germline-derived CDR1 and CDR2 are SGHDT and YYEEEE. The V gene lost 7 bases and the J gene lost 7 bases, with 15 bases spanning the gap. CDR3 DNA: TGTGCCAGCGGATCGGGACTTCTTAACATTCAGTACTTC. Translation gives CASGSGLLNIQYF.

The CDR3, as DNA: TGTGCCAGCAGTGATGGACAGACCCGAGATCAGCCCCAGCATTTT. Encoded protein: CASSDGQTRDQPQHF. The chain couples TRBV2 to TRBJ1-5; TRBD1 might be the D (6 bases). CDR3 size: 15 residues. Trimming stripped 3 bases from V and 5 bases from J, with 14 bases between. Germline CDR1 reads SNHLY; CDR2 reads FYNNEI.

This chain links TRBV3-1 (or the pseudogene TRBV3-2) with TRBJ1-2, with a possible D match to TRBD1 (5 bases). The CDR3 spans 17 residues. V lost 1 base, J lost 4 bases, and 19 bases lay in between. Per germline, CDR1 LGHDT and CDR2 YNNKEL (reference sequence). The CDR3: CASSQAYSGRGSYGYTF. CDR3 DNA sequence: TGTGCCAGCAGCCAAGCTTACTCAGGGAGGGGCTCCTATGGCTACACCTTC.

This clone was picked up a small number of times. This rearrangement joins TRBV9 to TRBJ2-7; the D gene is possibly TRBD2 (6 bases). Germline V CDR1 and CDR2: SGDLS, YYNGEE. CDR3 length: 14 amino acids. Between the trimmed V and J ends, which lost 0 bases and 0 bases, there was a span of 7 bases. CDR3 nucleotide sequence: TGTGCCAGCAGCGTAGGGACTAACTCCTACGAGCAGTACTTC. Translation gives CASSVGTNSYEQYF.

CDR3 amino acids: CASRAPQGRYGYTF. For the CDR3, the DNA is TGTGCCAGCAGAGCACCACAGGGGAGATATGGCTACACCTTC. The rearrangement uses TRBV6-5 and TRBJ1-2; 7 bases line up with TRBD1. CDR1 is MNHEY and CDR2 is SVGAGI in the germline V gene. Unmatched junction bases numbered 9, after V lost 6 bases and J lost 5 bases. CDR3 size: 14 residues.

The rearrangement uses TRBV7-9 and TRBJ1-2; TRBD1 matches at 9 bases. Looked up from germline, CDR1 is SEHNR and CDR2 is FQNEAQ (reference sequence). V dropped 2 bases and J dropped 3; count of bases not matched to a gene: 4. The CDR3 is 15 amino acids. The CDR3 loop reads CASSLSTGGYYGYTF. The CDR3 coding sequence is TGTGCCAGCAGCTTATCGACAGGGGGATACTATGGCTACACCTTC.

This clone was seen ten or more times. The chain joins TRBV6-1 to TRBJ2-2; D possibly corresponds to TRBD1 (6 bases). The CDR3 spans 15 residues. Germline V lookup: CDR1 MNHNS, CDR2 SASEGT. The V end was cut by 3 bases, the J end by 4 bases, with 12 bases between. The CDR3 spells CASSDRGQVTGELFF. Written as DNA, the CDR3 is TGTGCCAGCAGTGACAGGGGTCAGGTCACCGGGGAGCTGTTTTTT.

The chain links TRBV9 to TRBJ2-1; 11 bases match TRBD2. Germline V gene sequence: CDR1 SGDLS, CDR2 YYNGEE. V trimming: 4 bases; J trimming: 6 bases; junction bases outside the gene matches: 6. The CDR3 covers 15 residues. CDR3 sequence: CASSKLAGASNEQFF. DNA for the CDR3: TGTGCCAGCAGCAAACTAGCGGGGGCCAGCAATGAGCAGTTCTTC.